This T cell receptor beta chain was captured in a study of blood T cell repertoires in COVID-19. Study at large: Sources were T cells, B-cell-depleted T cells, or PBMCs; the material itself was cDNA or gDNA.

Produced via immunoSEQ multiplex PCR; TCRdb's table is partial and in-frame only. The sample includes 25,000 to 30,000 clones, 70% to 90% of them seen just once. The V gene's germline CDR1 is MNHNY and CDR2 SVGAGI (reference sequence). Trimming removed 2 bases at V and 2 bases at J, with 11 bases between. CDR3 length: 15 amino acids. This receptor was obtained from a human donor in a cohort sampled during active COVID-19. The source material was peripheral blood. The chain uses TRBV6-6 and TRBJ2-3; a possible D gene is TRBD2 (7 bases). Written as DNA, the CDR3 is TGTGCCAGCAGTTACGGGGGGGCCTTCACAGATACGCAGTATTTT. The encoded protein is CASSYGGAFTDTQYF.